The 10 T cell receptor beta chains listed next were all sequenced from one sample in a study of T cell clonality in common variable immunodeficiency. Assay used: immunoSEQ multiplex PCR; TCRdb lists only in-frame clones, some missing. The specimen has tens of thousands of clones, none found just once. Input material: peripheral blood mononuclear cells. The receptors were gathered from a person aged 18 to 70 in good health.

Of note for this clone: The CDR3 end lies 3 residues beyond the end of the read and is filled in from the germline J gene. The rearrangement links TRBV19 to TRBJ1-2, with D maybe TRBD1 (5 bases). The CDR3 spans 17 residues. In germline, CDR1 is LNHDA, CDR2 SQIVND (reference sequence). The sequenced CDR3 bases are TGTGCCAGTAGTCTAAGGCGGGCTAGCGGGAGGGACCACGAC. As protein: CASSLRRASGRDHD. The complete CDR3 reads CASSLRRASGRDHDYTF.

The table lists this clone with many counts. The read ends 3 residues early relative to the CDR3; the germline J gene fills the gap. Other DNA sequences in the sample encode the same CDR3. The rearrangement uses TRBV5-4 and TRBJ2-1; D ambiguous. The CDR3 has 13 residues. V was clipped by 5 bases and J by 0 bases, with 6 bases between them. Germline-derived CDR1 and CDR2 are SGHNT and YYREEE (reference sequence). The sequenced CDR3 bases are TGTGCCAGCAGAACAGACTCCTACAATGAG. It codes for CASRTDSYNE. The entire CDR3 sequence reads CASRTDSYNEQFF.

Many counts were recorded for this clone. The read is 3 residues too short to cover the CDR3 end, so that end is filled in from the germline J gene. The chain couples TRBV5-1 to TRBJ2-2; 7 positions agree with TRBD1. Germline V gives CDR1 SGHRS, CDR2 YFSETQ. This CDR3 has 15 amino acids. Incomplete CDR3 DNA: TGCGCCAGCAGCAAGGGACAGACTAATAATGAAAAG. This encodes CASSKGQTNNEK. The CDR3 in its entirety is CASSKGQTNNEKLFF.

Many counts were recorded for this clone. CDR3 amino acids: CASSGTGGGYTF. Partial CDR3 DNA: TGTGCCAGCAGCGGGACAGGGGGTGGC. The chain carries TRBV2 and TRBJ1-2; 11 bases map to TRBD1. Read data end 3 residues before the CDR3 end; the end is taken from the germline J gene. The CDR3 runs 12 residues. J gave up 7 bases and V 6 bases, and 1 base lay outside the gene matches. Per germline, CDR1 SNHLY and CDR2 FYNNEI.

This clone was counted at least ten times. The observed sequence ends 3 residues before the CDR3 terminus, with the missing tail filled in from the germline J gene. The chain has TRBV20-1 and TRBJ1-2; tentative D call: TRBD1 (6 bases). Germline loops: CDR1 DFQATT, CDR2 SNEGSKA (reference sequence). CDR3 length: 14 residues. CDR3 DNA, as far as it was read: TGCAAGACTGGGGGGGGCGCGCGGGACTATGGC. Translation gives CKTGGGARDYG. The complete CDR3 sequence is CKTGGGARDYGYTF.

In its sample, this clone was seen many times. The read ends 3 residues before the CDR3 terminus; that terminus is restored from the germline J gene. The J gene is TRBJ2-2, the V gene TRBV2; D remains unclear. The CDR3 covers 12 residues. Germline V gene lookup returns CDR1 SNHLY and CDR2 FYNNEI. The part of the CDR3 DNA that was read is TGTGCCAGCAATCGTGCTAATGAAAAG. Its translation: CASNRANEK. The complete CDR3 reads CASNRANEKLFF.

This clone was observed many times. The sequence runs out 3 residues before the end of the CDR3; the remainder is reconstructed from the germline J gene. The rearrangement uses TRBV29-1 and TRBJ1-6; the match to TRBD1 covers 8 bases. Germline V lookup: CDR1 SQVTM, CDR2 ANQGSEA. The V gene end was trimmed by 3 bases and the J gene end by 8 bases; junction bases not matched to a gene: 15. The CDR3 runs 17 residues. This CDR3 is CSVDPLRAGTGDSPLHF. Incomplete CDR3 DNA: TGCAGCGTTGACCCCCTCCGGGCCGGGACAGGTGATTCACCC.

This clone was counted many times. The sequenced CDR3 bases are TGTGCCAGCTCACCGCGGGACAGGGGGAGGGATTCACCC. Amino acid sequence: CASSPRDRGRDSP. The full CDR3 is CASSPRDRGRDSPLHF. This chain uses TRBV18 with TRBJ1-6; 11 bases line up with TRBD1. The sequence runs out 3 residues before the end of the CDR3; the remainder is reconstructed from the germline J gene. Germline lookup yields CDR1 KGHSH and CDR2 LQKENI. With V trimmed by 3 bases and J by 8 bases, 6 bases remained unmatched. The CDR3 runs 16 residues. The full variable domain, rest sourced from reference TRBV18 and TRBJ1-6, is NAGVMQNPRHLVRRRGQEARLRCSPMKGHSHVYWYRQLPEEGLKFMVYLQKENIIDESGMPKERFSAEFPKEGPSILRIQQVVRGDSAAYFCASSPRDRGRDSPLHFGNGTRLTVT.

This clone was recorded at least ten times. Read sequence stops 3 residues before the CDR3 end, and the germline J gene provides the missing end. The chain employs TRBV15 and TRBJ1-2, with TRBD1 matching 7 bases. Germline V lookup: CDR1 LNHNV, CDR2 YYDKDF (reference sequence). The CDR3 has 12 amino acids. The CDR3 loop reads CATSPRTGGYTF. The DNA read from the CDR3 is TGTGCCACCAGCCCCCGGACAGGCGGC.

Many counts were recorded for this clone. The CDR3 goes on 3 residues after the read ends, and that part is filled in from the germline J gene. The chain carries TRBV7-2 and TRBJ2-5, with a tentative D call TRBD2 (6 bases). The V end lost 6 bases, the J end lost 2 bases, and 16 bases lay between the germline ends. The CDR3 runs 15 residues. Germline assignment: CDR1 SGHTA and CDR2 FQGNSA. Incomplete CDR3 DNA: TGTGCCAGCAGTACCCTGGAGCGGGCTCAAGAGACC. This gives the protein CASSTLERAQET. From start to end, the CDR3 is CASSTLERAQETQYF.